Sequencing of this TCR gamma chain was carried out in a study of Vδ1+ human thymocytes. Study observations and caveats: Thymic TRG and TRD repertoires appeared highly polyclonal.

The template was reverse-transcribed extracted RNA. Pooled V-gene forward primers with one constant-region reverse primer generated the CDR3 amplicons by multiplex PCR. TCRdb reapplied CATT to the multiplex PCR reads. The sample lists about 36,000 gamma-chain clones, 20% seen once, with about 2% in the top ten. J gave up 11 bases and V 1 base, and 5 bases lay outside the gene matches. The CDR3 spans 11 residues. From germline, CDR1 is VINAFY and CDR2 YDVSNSKD. Between roughly 98% and 99.6% of sorted thymocytes were Vdelta1+. This clone came up a few times. Its antigen is not known. The same CDR3 can be traced to other DNA sequences in this sample.

This chain links TRGV5 with TRGJ1 or TRGJ2. Sequenced material: Vdelta1+ gamma-delta thymocytes from the thymus. Regarding subset: FACS-sorted CD3+ TCRalphabeta- TCRVdelta1+ TCRVdelta2- thymocytes. The sequence derives from a girl less than two years old who had congenital heart surgery. CDR3 amino acids: CATWDRRQKLF. In nucleotides, the CDR3 is TGTGCCACCTGGGACAGACGTCAGAAACTCTTT.